This T cell receptor beta chain was identified in a study of T cell responses to AZD1222 COVID-19 vaccine. Study-level findings and limits: CD4 TCRs associated with vaccination spanned spike, dominating at 160-218 and 743-854.

The CDR3 totals 14 residues. V lost 4 bases to trimming and J lost 5 bases, with 12 bases between them. The V gene's germline CDR1 is KGHSY and CDR2 FQNENV. The data were produced by immunoSEQ multiplex PCR, yet TCRdb's version contains in-frame clones alone and is incomplete. The table records roughly 130,000 clones, 88% of them present only once. Comment on this clone: Its antigen is not identified.

The clonotype comes from an adult in good health. The J gene is TRBJ1-5, the V gene TRBV16; weak D call: TRBD1 (6 bases). The sample in question was peripheral blood, obtained on day 0 of MenACWY control vaccination. CDR3 amino acids: CASSPNRVYQPQHF. The DNA of the CDR3 is TGTGCCAGCAGCCCGAACAGGGTTTATCAGCCCCAGCATTTT.